This record concerns one T cell receptor beta chain sequence. V lost 1 base and J lost 4, with 17 bases in between. The length of the CDR3 is 17 residues. CDR1 and CDR2 (germline): SGHTA, FQGNSA. This sample stems from a study of blood T cell repertoires in COVID-19. Study summary: T cells, B-cell-depleted T cells, or PBMCs supplied cDNA or gDNA.

While infection was still active, Seattle patients were enrolled and then followed longitudinally. Authors' data handling: Reference gene primers were amplified, and this amplification served to estimate nucleated cell counts. Generated by immunoSEQ multiplex PCR, the TCRdb table keeps only in-frame clones and is missing some. From that table come the V and J calls and clone size; the DNA was used to work out D and trimming. There are over 150,000 clones in the sample; roughly 94% occur only once, and 0.7% to 0.8% lies in the top ten. The genes are TRBV7-2 and TRBJ1-3, with TRBD1 as a possible D gene (6 bases). The sequenced sample was peripheral blood. The clonotype was recovered from a man aged 25 to 40 with COVID-19, enrolled during active disease. The CDR3 nucleotides are TGTGCCAGCAGCTTAGACCCTGCGGGGGCTAGAGGAAACACCATATATTTT. Translating gives CASSLDPAGARGNTIYF.